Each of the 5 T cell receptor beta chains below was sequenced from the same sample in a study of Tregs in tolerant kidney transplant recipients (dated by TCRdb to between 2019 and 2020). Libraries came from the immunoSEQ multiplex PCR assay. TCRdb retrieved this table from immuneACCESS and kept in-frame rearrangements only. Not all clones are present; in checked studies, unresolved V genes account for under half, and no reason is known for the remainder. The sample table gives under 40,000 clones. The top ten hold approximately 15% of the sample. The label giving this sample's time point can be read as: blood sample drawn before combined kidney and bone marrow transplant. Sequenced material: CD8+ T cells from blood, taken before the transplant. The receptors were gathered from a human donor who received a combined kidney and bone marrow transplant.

This CDR3 is CASSLGRDYNYEQYF. CDR3 DNA (partial): TGTGCCAGCAGCTTAGGCCGGGACTACAATTACGAG. J is TRBJ2-7 and V is TRBV7-2; TRBD2 matches 7 bases. The read is 3 residues too short to cover the CDR3 end, so that end is filled in from the germline J gene. Germline-derived CDR1 and CDR2 are SGHTA and FQGNSA. CDR3 size: 15 residues. V shed 1 base and J 4 bases; nucleotides not matched to a gene: 7. The variable domain in full, with the rest retrieved from reference TRBV7-2 and TRBJ2-7, is GAGVSQSPSNKVTEKGKDVELRCDPISGHTALYWYRQSLGQGLEFLIYFQGNSAPDKSGLPSDRFSAERTGGSVSTLTIQRTQQEDSAVYLCASSLGRDYNYEQYFGPGTRLTVT.

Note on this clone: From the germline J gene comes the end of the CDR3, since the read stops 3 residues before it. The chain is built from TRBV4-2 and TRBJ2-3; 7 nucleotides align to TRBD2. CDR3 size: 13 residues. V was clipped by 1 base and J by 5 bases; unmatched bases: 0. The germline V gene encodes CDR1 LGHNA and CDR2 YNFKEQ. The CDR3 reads CASSQVAGDTQYF. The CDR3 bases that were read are TGTGCCAGCAGCCAAGTAGCGGGAGATACG.

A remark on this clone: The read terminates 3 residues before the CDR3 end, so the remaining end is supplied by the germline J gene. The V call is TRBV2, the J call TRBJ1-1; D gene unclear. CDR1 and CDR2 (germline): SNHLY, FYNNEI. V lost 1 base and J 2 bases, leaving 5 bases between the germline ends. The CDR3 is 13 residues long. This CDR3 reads CASSEVLNTEAFF. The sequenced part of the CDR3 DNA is TGTGCCAGCAGTGAAGTCCTAAACACTGAA.

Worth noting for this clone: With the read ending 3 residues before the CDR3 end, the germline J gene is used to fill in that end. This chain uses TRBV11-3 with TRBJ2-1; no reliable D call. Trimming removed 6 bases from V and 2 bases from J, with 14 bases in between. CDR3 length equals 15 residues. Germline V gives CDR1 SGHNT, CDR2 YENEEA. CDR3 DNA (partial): TGTGCCAGCAGGAGAGGTCTCGCCCCCTACAATGAG. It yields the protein CASRRGLAPYNE. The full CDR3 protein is CASRRGLAPYNEQFF.

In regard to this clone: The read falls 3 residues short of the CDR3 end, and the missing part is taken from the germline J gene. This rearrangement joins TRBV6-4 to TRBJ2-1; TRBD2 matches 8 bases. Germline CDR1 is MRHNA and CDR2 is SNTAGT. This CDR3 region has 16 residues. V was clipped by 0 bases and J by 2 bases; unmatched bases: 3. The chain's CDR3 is CASSDSLTSAYNEQFF. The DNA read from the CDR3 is TGTGCCAGCAGTGACTCGTTGACTAGCGCCTACAATGAG.